Listed below are T cell receptor beta chains from one sample, sequenced in a study of shared clonotypes between healthy human individuals. Only in-frame clones appear in the TCRdb table, and some are missing; sequencing was by immunoSEQ multiplex PCR. The sample consists of some 2,000,000 clones, approximately 96% of them appearing once. The sequencing sample was made of naive CD4+ T cells sorted from blood. The receptors stem from a man younger than 35 in good health. Each CDR3 is given with its conserved first and last residue. The order of the fields is J gene, D gene, CDR3 length, clone size, V gene, CDR3 DNA, CDR3 protein. D genes are given only for firm matches. Clone size is stated in some rows and not others, as once, few, many or a class when expanded.

j_call: TRBJ1-1
d_call: .
cdr3_length: 15
clone_size: .
v_call: TRBV2
cdr3_nt: TGTGCCAGCAGAGCTAGAGCTCTTATGAACACTGAAGCTTTCTTT
cdr3_aa: CASRARALMNTEAFF

j_call: TRBJ1-1
d_call: TRBD1
cdr3_length: 13
clone_size: .
v_call: TRBV9
cdr3_nt: TGTGCCAGCAGCGCGACAGGGACCACTGAAGCTTTCTTT
cdr3_aa: CASSATGTTEAFF

j_call: TRBJ2-2
d_call: .
cdr3_length: 13
clone_size: .
v_call: TRBV2
cdr3_nt: TGTGCCAGCGAGGTGCTGCCCGGCGGGGAGCTGTTTTTT
cdr3_aa: CASEVLPGGELFF

j_call: TRBJ2-7
d_call: TRBD2
cdr3_length: 13
clone_size: .
v_call: TRBV6-5
cdr3_nt: TGTGCCAGCAGCACCGGGACTAGCGGCGAGCAGTACTTC
cdr3_aa: CASSTGTSGEQYF

j_call: TRBJ2-2
d_call: TRBD1
cdr3_length: 14
clone_size: .
v_call: TRBV27
cdr3_nt: TGTGCCAGCAGTCTCGAGGGGGCTACGGGGGAGCTGTTTTTT
cdr3_aa: CASSLEGATGELFF

j_call: TRBJ1-4
d_call: .
cdr3_length: 16
clone_size: .
v_call: TRBV6-5
cdr3_nt: TGTGCCAGCAGTTACTCGATTGGCGCAACTAATGAAAAACTGTTTTTT
cdr3_aa: CASSYSIGATNEKLFF

j_call: TRBJ2-7
d_call: TRBD1
cdr3_length: 16
clone_size: .
v_call: TRBV4-1
cdr3_nt: TGCGCCAGCAGCCAAGGATACGACAGGGCGTCCTACGAGCAGTACTTC
cdr3_aa: CASSQGYDRASYEQYF

j_call: TRBJ2-3
d_call: .
cdr3_length: 15
clone_size: .
v_call: TRBV4-1
cdr3_nt: TGCGCCAGCAGCGCGGACCTCTACCCAACAGATACGCAGTATTTT
cdr3_aa: CASSADLYPTDTQYF

j_call: TRBJ1-5
d_call: .
cdr3_length: 15
clone_size: .
v_call: TRBV30
cdr3_nt: TGTGCCTGGAGTGTACTTGAGCGGGTGAATCAGCCCCAGCATTTT
cdr3_aa: CAWSVLERVNQPQHF

j_call: TRBJ1-5
d_call: .
cdr3_length: 13
clone_size: .
v_call: TRBV7-9
cdr3_nt: TGTGCCAGCAGCCAGACAGCAAATCAGCCCCAGCATTTT
cdr3_aa: CASSQTANQPQHF

j_call: TRBJ1-1
d_call: .
cdr3_length: 13
clone_size: .
v_call: TRBV6-5
cdr3_nt: TGTGCCAGCAGTAAAACCTACGGCACTGAAGCTTTCTTT
cdr3_aa: CASSKTYGTEAFF

j_call: TRBJ1-3
d_call: .
cdr3_length: 14
clone_size: .
v_call: TRBV28
cdr3_nt: TGTGCCAGCACTTACAGGGTAGCCGGAAACACCATATATTTT
cdr3_aa: CASTYRVAGNTIYF

j_call: TRBJ2-7
d_call: .
cdr3_length: 12
clone_size: .
v_call: TRBV30
cdr3_nt: TGTGCCTGGAGTGTACGAGGGTACGAGCAGTACTTC
cdr3_aa: CAWSVRGYEQYF

j_call: TRBJ1-2
d_call: .
cdr3_length: 12
clone_size: .
v_call: TRBV6-1
cdr3_nt: TGTGCCAGCAGTGAAGCGACCTATGGCTACACCTTC
cdr3_aa: CASSEATYGYTF

j_call: TRBJ1-4
d_call: TRBD1
cdr3_length: 18
clone_size: .
v_call: TRBV11-2
cdr3_nt: TGTGCCAGCAGCTTAGGACGGAGGGCAGGGGGGACTAATGAAAAACTGTTTTTT
cdr3_aa: CASSLGRRAGGTNEKLFF

j_call: TRBJ1-6
d_call: .
cdr3_length: 14
clone_size: .
v_call: TRBV7-9
cdr3_nt: TGTGCCAGCAGCTTAGCGAAAACGGGGCTCACCCTCCACTTT
cdr3_aa: CASSLAKTGLTLHF

j_call: TRBJ1-2
d_call: .
cdr3_length: 16
clone_size: .
v_call: TRBV27
cdr3_nt: TGTGCCAGCAGTTTCGGAACAGGGATCCAAACCGGTGGCTACACCTTC
cdr3_aa: CASSFGTGIQTGGYTF

j_call: TRBJ2-7
d_call: TRBD2
cdr3_length: 16
clone_size: .
v_call: TRBV4-3
cdr3_nt: TGCGCCAGCAGCCAACCCGGACTAGCGGGAATGTACGAGCAGTACTTC
cdr3_aa: CASSQPGLAGMYEQYF

j_call: TRBJ2-7
d_call: .
cdr3_length: 14
clone_size: .
v_call: TRBV6-1
cdr3_nt: TGTGCCAGCTCCCTGAGGTTGGTCCCCTACGAGCAGTACTTC
cdr3_aa: CASSLRLVPYEQYF

j_call: TRBJ1-2
d_call: .
cdr3_length: 14
clone_size: .
v_call: TRBV7-9
cdr3_nt: TGTGCCAGCAGCTCAGCAACTCCTAACTATGGCTACACCTTC
cdr3_aa: CASSSATPNYGYTF

j_call: TRBJ1-6
d_call: .
cdr3_length: 13
clone_size: .
v_call: TRBV28
cdr3_nt: TGTGCCAGCAGGCCCAGGCGGGATTCACCCCTCCACTTT
cdr3_aa: CASRPRRDSPLHF

j_call: TRBJ1-1
d_call: .
cdr3_length: 13
clone_size: once
v_call: TRBV6-5
cdr3_nt: TGTGCCACCTGCAGAGAGGAGGACACTGAAGCTTTCTTT
cdr3_aa: CATCREEDTEAFF

j_call: TRBJ2-3
d_call: TRBD2
cdr3_length: 15
clone_size: .
v_call: TRBV10-2
cdr3_nt: TGCGCCAGCAGAGGACTAGCGGCAAGCACAGATACGCAGTATTTT
cdr3_aa: CASRGLAASTDTQYF

j_call: TRBJ2-3
d_call: TRBD1
cdr3_length: 14
clone_size: .
v_call: TRBV7-2
cdr3_nt: TGTGCCAGCAGCCCGCGGACAGGGCAAGATACGCAGTATTTT
cdr3_aa: CASSPRTGQDTQYF

j_call: TRBJ1-1
d_call: .
cdr3_length: 16
clone_size: .
v_call: TRBV5-8
cdr3_nt: TGTGCCTGCACAAACAGGGAAAGGGGGGGGAACACTGAAGCTTTCTTT
cdr3_aa: CACTNRERGGNTEAFF

j_call: TRBJ2-7
d_call: TRBD1
cdr3_length: 14
clone_size: .
v_call: TRBV28
cdr3_nt: TGTGCCAGCAGTTTGCAGGGGGCATCCTACGAGCAGTACTTC
cdr3_aa: CASSLQGASYEQYF

j_call: TRBJ2-2
d_call: .
cdr3_length: 14
clone_size: .
v_call: TRBV30
cdr3_nt: TGTGCCTGGAGCCGAGGGTTCAACACCGGGGAGCTGTTTTTT
cdr3_aa: CAWSRGFNTGELFF

j_call: TRBJ2-7
d_call: TRBD1
cdr3_length: 14
clone_size: .
v_call: TRBV15
cdr3_nt: TGTGCCACCAGCAAGGGACAGGGGGTATGGGAGCAGTACTTC
cdr3_aa: CATSKGQGVWEQYF

j_call: TRBJ2-5
d_call: .
cdr3_length: 13
clone_size: .
v_call: TRBV10-3
cdr3_nt: TGTGCCATCGGACACCAGGCGAAAGAGACCCAGTACTTC
cdr3_aa: CAIGHQAKETQYF

j_call: TRBJ2-7
d_call: .
cdr3_length: 11
clone_size: .
v_call: TRBV27
cdr3_nt: TGTGCCAGCGGACAGTCATACGAGCAGTACTTC
cdr3_aa: CASGQSYEQYF

j_call: TRBJ2-2
d_call: TRBD2
cdr3_length: 15
clone_size: .
v_call: TRBV10-3
cdr3_nt: TGTGCCATCAGGGGACTAGCGCCCTTAAGGGGGGAGCTGTTTTTT
cdr3_aa: CAIRGLAPLRGELFF

j_call: TRBJ2-2
d_call: .
cdr3_length: 14
clone_size: .
v_call: TRBV6-6
cdr3_nt: TGTGCCAGCAGTTCTTTCTTGTTAGCCGGGGAGCTGTTTTTT
cdr3_aa: CASSSFLLAGELFF

j_call: TRBJ2-5
d_call: TRBD2
cdr3_length: 17
clone_size: .
v_call: TRBV5-4
cdr3_nt: TGTGCCAGCAGCTTGGCCTCTCTAGCGGGGGGACAAGAGACCCAGTACTTC
cdr3_aa: CASSLASLAGGQETQYF

j_call: TRBJ2-4
d_call: .
cdr3_length: 11
clone_size: .
v_call: TRBV13
cdr3_nt: TGTGCCAGCAGCTTCAACAACATTCAGTACTTC
cdr3_aa: CASSFNNIQYF

j_call: TRBJ1-3
d_call: .
cdr3_length: 13
clone_size: .
v_call: TRBV29-1
cdr3_nt: TGCAGCGTATTCAGTGAGAGTGGAAACACCATATATTTT
cdr3_aa: CSVFSESGNTIYF

j_call: TRBJ1-1
d_call: .
cdr3_length: 14
clone_size: .
v_call: TRBV28
cdr3_nt: TGTGCCAGCAGGGGGGGGCTAAGTGTATCTGAAGCTTTCTTT
cdr3_aa: CASRGGLSVSEAFF

j_call: TRBJ1-4
d_call: .
cdr3_length: 17
clone_size: .
v_call: TRBV7-9
cdr3_nt: TGTGCCAGCATACCAGGGGCGGGACTAGCAACTAATGAAAAACTGTTTTTT
cdr3_aa: CASIPGAGLATNEKLFF

j_call: TRBJ2-2
d_call: .
cdr3_length: 15
clone_size: .
v_call: TRBV2
cdr3_nt: TGTGCCAGCACCAAAACAGGCCAGAACACCGGGGAGCTGTTTTTT
cdr3_aa: CASTKTGQNTGELFF

j_call: TRBJ2-2
d_call: .
cdr3_length: 11
clone_size: .
v_call: TRBV6-1
cdr3_nt: TGTGCCAGCAGCCGTTGGGGGGAGCTGTTTTTT
cdr3_aa: CASSRWGELFF

j_call: TRBJ1-4
d_call: .
cdr3_length: 13
clone_size: .
v_call: TRBV2
cdr3_nt: TGTGCCAGCACCCGGGGGCCTAATGAAAAACTGTTTTTT
cdr3_aa: CASTRGPNEKLFF

j_call: TRBJ1-2
d_call: TRBD1
cdr3_length: 15
clone_size: few
v_call: TRBV19
cdr3_nt: TGTGCCAGTAGTCCGTGGACAGGGACCACGAGGGGCTACACCTTC
cdr3_aa: CASSPWTGTTRGYTF

j_call: TRBJ2-1
d_call: .
cdr3_length: 15
clone_size: .
v_call: TRBV29-1
cdr3_nt: TGCAGCGTTGAAGATCTGGCAGCCGTGTACAATGAGCAGTTCTTC
cdr3_aa: CSVEDLAAVYNEQFF

j_call: TRBJ2-1
d_call: TRBD2
cdr3_length: 13
clone_size: .
v_call: TRBV30
cdr3_nt: TGTGCCTTAGGGACTAGCGGGAGTGGTGAGCAGTTCTTC
cdr3_aa: CALGTSGSGEQFF

j_call: TRBJ2-7
d_call: TRBD2
cdr3_length: 14
clone_size: .
v_call: TRBV25-1
cdr3_nt: TGTGCCAGCAGCCCTCCTAGCGGGAGGGCCGAGCAGTACTTC
cdr3_aa: CASSPPSGRAEQYF

j_call: TRBJ2-3
d_call: .
cdr3_length: 16
clone_size: .
v_call: TRBV21-1
cdr3_nt: TGTGCCAGCAGCATAACTAGTAGACAGAGCACAGATACGCAGTATTTT
cdr3_aa: CASSITSRQSTDTQYF

j_call: TRBJ1-2
d_call: TRBD1
cdr3_length: 14
clone_size: .
v_call: TRBV10-3
cdr3_nt: TGTGCCATCAGTCCGACGACAGGGATATCCGGCTACACCTTC
cdr3_aa: CAISPTTGISGYTF